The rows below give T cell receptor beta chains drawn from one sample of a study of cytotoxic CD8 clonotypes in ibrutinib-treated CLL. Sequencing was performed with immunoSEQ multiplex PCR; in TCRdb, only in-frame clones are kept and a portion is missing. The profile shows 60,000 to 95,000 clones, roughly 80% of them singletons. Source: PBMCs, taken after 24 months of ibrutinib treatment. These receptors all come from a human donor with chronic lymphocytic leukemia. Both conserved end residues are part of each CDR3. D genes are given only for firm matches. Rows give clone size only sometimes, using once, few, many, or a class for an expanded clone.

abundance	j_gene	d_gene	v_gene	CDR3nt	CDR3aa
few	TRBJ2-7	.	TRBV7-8	TGTGCCACCCGATCTGTCTACGAGCAGTACTTC	CATRSVYEQYF
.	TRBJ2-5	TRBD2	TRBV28	TGTGCCAGCAGTTTAGCGGGAGGGCGGGTTGAGACCCAGTACTTC	CASSLAGGRVETQYF
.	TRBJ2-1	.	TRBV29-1	TGCAGCGTTCGCAGACTAGCAGGGGACTCCTACAATGAGCAGTTCTTC	CSVRRLAGDSYNEQFF
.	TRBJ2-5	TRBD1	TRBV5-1	TGCGCCAGCAGCTGGACAGGGAGTCAAGAGACCCAGTACTTC	CASSWTGSQETQYF
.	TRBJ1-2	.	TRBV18	TGTGCCAGCTCACCGGGAGGGGTTGATGGCTACACCTTC	CASSPGGVDGYTF
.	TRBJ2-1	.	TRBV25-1	TGTGCCAGCAGCCACACCCGAAGGGGTGAGCAGTTCTTC	CASSHTRRGEQFF
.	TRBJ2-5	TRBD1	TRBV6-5	TGTGCCAGCAGTGGACAGGGGCAAGAGACCCAGTACTTC	CASSGQGQETQYF
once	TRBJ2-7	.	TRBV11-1	TGTGCCAGCACCGAGGGGCAGGGAGCGAGGGAGCAGTACTTC	CASTEGQGAREQYF
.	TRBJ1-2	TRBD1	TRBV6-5	TGTGCCAGCAGTTACGGAACAGGGGGGAATGGCTACACCTTC	CASSYGTGGNGYTF
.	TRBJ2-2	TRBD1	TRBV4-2	TGTGCCAGCAGCTACTACCCGGGACAGGGGGCCGGGACCGGGGAGCTGTTTTTT	CASSYYPGQGAGTGELFF
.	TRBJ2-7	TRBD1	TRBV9	TGTGCCAGCAGCGCGGGGACAGGGATAGTGTACGAGCAGTACTTC	CASSAGTGIVYEQYF
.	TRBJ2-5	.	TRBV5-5	TGTGCCAGCAGCTTCCCCTATCAAGAGACCCAGTACTTC	CASSFPYQETQYF
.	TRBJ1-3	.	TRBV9	TGTGCCAGCAGCGTACAGGGCTCTGGAAACACCATATATTTT	CASSVQGSGNTIYF
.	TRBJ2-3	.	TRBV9	TGTGCCAGCAACCTCGGGGTTGGGGGGGATACGCAGTATTTT	CASNLGVGGDTQYF
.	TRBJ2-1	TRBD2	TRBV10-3	TGTGCCATCAGTGAGCGCCCTAAAGGAGCGGGAGTCATCAATGAGCAGTTCTTC	CAISERPKGAGVINEQFF
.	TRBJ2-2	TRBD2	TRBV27	TGTGCCAGCAGTGGACCCCGGTTGGGCGGGAGGATCGCGAACACCGGGGAGCTGTTTTTT	CASSGPRLGGRIANTGELFF
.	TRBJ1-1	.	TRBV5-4	TGTGCCAGCAGCTTGGGACACGGTATTGAAGCTTTCTTT	CASSLGHGIEAFF
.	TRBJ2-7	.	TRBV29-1	TGCAGCGCCCTGGTTCTTTACGAGCAGTACTTC	CSALVLYEQYF
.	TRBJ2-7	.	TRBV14	TGTGCCAGCAGCCAAACGGGTACGGGGGCCATACTTAGTCCCGAACTGTACGAGCAGTACTTC	CASSQTGTGAILSPELYEQYF
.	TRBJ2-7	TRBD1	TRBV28	TGTGCCAGCAGTCTTGCCGGGACAGGGGCTGACGAGCAGTACTTC	CASSLAGTGADEQYF
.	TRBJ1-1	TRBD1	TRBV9	TGTGCCAGCAGCTTCCGGACAGGGCCCGACACTGAAGCTTTCTTT	CASSFRTGPDTEAFF
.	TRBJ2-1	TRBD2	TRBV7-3	TGTGCCAGCAGCTTAATCGGGGGGAGCCCCTACAATGAGCAGTTCTTC	CASSLIGGSPYNEQFF
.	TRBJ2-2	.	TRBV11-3	TGTGCCAGCAGACTCAACACCGGGGAGCTGTTTTTT	CASRLNTGELFF
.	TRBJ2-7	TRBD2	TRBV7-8	TGTGCCAGCAGCTTTTCACAGCGGGAGTCACCCGTCTACGAGCAGTACTTC	CASSFSQRESPVYEQYF
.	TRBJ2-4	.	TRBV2	TGTGCCACCAAGGGGGAGGCCACTCAGTACTTC	CATKGEATQYF